The clone carrying this T cell receptor beta chain was detected a few times. Seattle's enrolled individuals joined amid active infection and were then monitored longitudinally. Repertoires were generated with immunoSEQ multiplex PCR, while TCRdb's copy carries only in-frame clones and drops some. The data show about 160,000 clones, 82% seen once. This sample stems from a study of blood T cell repertoires in COVID-19. V shed 8 bases and J shed 5 bases, with 16 bases lying between them. This CDR3 contains 13 residues. Germline CDR1 and CDR2: SQVTM and ANQGSEA. The clonotype comes from a woman between 40 and 50 years old with COVID-19, enrolled during active disease. The specimen was peripheral blood. The chain uses TRBV29-1 and TRBJ2-1, with D uncertain. DNA of the CDR3: TGCAGCCATGACCCGCGGCTTAACAATGAGCAGTTCTTC. It translates to CSHDPRLNNEQFF.